This T cell receptor (beta chain) stems from a study of blood T cell repertoires in COVID-19. In the study overall: PBMCs, B-cell-depleted T cells, or T cells were the source of the cDNA or gDNA that made up the material.

CDR1 is KGHSH and CDR2 is LQKENI in the germline V gene. After removal of 3 bases from V and 7 bases from J, the junction contained 3 bases not matched to a gene. The CDR3 covers 15 residues. Data came from immunoSEQ multiplex PCR; TCRdb stores just in-frame clones and leaves some out. This sample has fewer than 350,000 clones, with around 90% found just once. Symptom resolution, clearance, or two negative PCRs marked the recovered donors of Cohort 3. The V gene is TRBV18, the J gene TRBJ1-6, with 10 bases lining up with TRBD1. The source is a man aged 55 to 69 who had recovered from COVID-19. The source material was PBMCs or T cells enriched from blood (not recorded which). CDR3 sequence reads: CASSPQDRGNSPLHF. The CDR3 DNA reads TGTGCCAGCTCACCGCAGGACAGGGGGAATTCACCCCTCCACTTT.